This T cell receptor beta chain was obtained from a study of human T cells and chemical hapten exposure. Study-level information: The patient population, which was mostly female, had alopecia areata, totalis or universalis.

The V segment lost 6 bases and the J segment 6 bases; nucleotides outside the gene matches: 7. This CDR3 spans 15 amino acids. In its sample, this clonotype was seen many times. Via MiXCR, TCRdb re-called the RACE reads, giving one row per CDR3 protein. The sample consists of 350,000 to 450,000 distinct CDR3 sequences, 5% to 6.5% of them appearing once. Time point noted: pre-sensitization, week 0. Treatment specified: therapeutic diphenylcyclopropenone sensitization with weekly scalp DPC. Blood collection took place prior to placing each patch test. The chain employs TRBV12-3 or TRBV12-4 and TRBJ1-6, with 8 positions matching TRBD1. The sequences come from whole blood, collected in connection with sensitization to the hapten diphenylcyclopropenone (DPC). The sequence was obtained from a woman between 50 and 59 years old with alopecia areata. Some clones in this sample may be carry-over from other donors' samples. In DNA, the CDR3 is TGTGCCAGCAGCCAAAGACAGGGGTCTAATTCACCCCTCCACTTT. It encodes CASSQRQGSNSPLHF.